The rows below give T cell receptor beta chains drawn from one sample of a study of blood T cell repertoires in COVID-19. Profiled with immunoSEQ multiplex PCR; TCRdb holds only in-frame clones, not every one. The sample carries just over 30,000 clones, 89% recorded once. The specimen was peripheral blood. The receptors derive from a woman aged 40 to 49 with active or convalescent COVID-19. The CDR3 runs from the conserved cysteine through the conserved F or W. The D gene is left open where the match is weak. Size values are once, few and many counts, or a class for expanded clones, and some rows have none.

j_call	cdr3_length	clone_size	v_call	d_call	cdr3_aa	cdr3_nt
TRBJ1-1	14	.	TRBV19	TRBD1	CASSTSGTGIRAFF	TGTGCCAGTAGTACCTCCGGGACAGGTATACGGGCTTTCTTT
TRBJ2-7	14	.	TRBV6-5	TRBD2	CASSTLAGALEQYF	TGTGCCAGCAGTACCCTAGCGGGGGCCCTCGAGCAGTACTTC
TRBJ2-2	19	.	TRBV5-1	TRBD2	CASSWRLAGETTHTGELFF	TGCGCCAGCAGCTGGCGGCTAGCGGGAGAGACAACTCACACCGGGGAGCTGTTTTTT
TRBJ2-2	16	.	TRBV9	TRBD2	CASSPGLAGSTGELFF	TGTGCCAGCAGCCCGGGACTAGCGGGGTCCACCGGGGAGCTGTTTTTT
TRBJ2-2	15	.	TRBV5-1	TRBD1	CASSLGQGDTGELFF	TGCGCCAGCAGCCTCGGACAGGGGGACACCGGGGAGCTGTTTTTT
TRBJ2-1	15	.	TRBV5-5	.	CASSPKGAGDNEQFF	TGTGCCAGCAGCCCCAAAGGGGCTGGCGACAATGAGCAGTTCTTC
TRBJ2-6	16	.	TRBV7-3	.	CASSLQARSGANVLTF	TGTGCCAGCAGCTTGCAGGCCCGCTCTGGGGCCAACGTCCTGACTTTC
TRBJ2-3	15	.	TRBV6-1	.	CASSEARGVADTQYF	TGTGCCAGCAGTGAAGCCCGGGGTGTGGCAGATACGCAGTATTTT
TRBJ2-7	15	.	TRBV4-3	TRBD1	CASSQEPGQGYEQYF	TGCGCCAGCAGCCAAGAACCGGGACAGGGGTACGAGCAGTACTTC
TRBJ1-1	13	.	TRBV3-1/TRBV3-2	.	CASSHRQRGEAFF	TGTGCCAGCAGCCACAGGCAGCGGGGGGAAGCTTTCTTT
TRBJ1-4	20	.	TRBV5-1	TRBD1	CASSRQGTGVNSLFGEKLFF	TGCGCCAGCAGCCGACAAGGGACAGGGGTGAATTCTTTGTTTGGTGAAAAACTGTTTTTT
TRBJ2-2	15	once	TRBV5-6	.	CASTALWGYAGELFF	TGTGCCAGCACTGCCCTTTGGGGCTATGCCGGGGAGCTGTTTTTT
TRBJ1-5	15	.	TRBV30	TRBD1	CAWSPGQGANQPQHF	TGTGCCTGGAGCCCGGGACAGGGGGCGAATCAGCCCCAGCATTTT
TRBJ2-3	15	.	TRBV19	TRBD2	CASSMAGGGTDTQYF	TGTGCCAGTAGTATGGCGGGAGGGGGCACAGATACGCAGTATTTT
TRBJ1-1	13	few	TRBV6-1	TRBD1	CASSEAQGVAAFF	TGTGCCAGCAGTGAAGCGCAGGGGGTGGCAGCTTTCTTT
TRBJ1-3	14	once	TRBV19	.	CASTRQFSGNTIYF	TGTGCCAGTACCCGACAGTTCTCTGGAAACACCATATATTTT
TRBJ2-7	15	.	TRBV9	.	CASSVASRGDYEQYF	TGTGCCAGCAGCGTAGCTTCCCGCGGCGACTACGAGCAGTACTTC